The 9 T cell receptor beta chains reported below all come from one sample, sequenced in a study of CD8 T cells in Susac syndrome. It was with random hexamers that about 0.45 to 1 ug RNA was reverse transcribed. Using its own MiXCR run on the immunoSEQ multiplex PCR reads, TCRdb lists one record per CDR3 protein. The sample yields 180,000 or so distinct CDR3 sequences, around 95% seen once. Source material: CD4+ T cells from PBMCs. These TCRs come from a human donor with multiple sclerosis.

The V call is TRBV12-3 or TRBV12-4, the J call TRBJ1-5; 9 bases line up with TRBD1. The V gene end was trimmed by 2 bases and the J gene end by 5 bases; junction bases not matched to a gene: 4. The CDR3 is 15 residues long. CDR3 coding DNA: TGTGCCAGCAGTTTATATACAGGGGGCGATCAGCCCCAGCATTTT. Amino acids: CASSLYTGGDQPQHF.

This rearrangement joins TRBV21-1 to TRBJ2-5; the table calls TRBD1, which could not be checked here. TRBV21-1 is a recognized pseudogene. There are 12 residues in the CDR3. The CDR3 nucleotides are TGTGCCAGTACGGGACCCCAAGAGACCCAGTACTTC. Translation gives CASTGPQETQYF.

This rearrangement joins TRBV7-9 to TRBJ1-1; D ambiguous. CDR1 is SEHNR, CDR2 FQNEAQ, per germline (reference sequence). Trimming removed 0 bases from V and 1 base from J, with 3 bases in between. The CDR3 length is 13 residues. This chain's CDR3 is CASSLARNTEAFF. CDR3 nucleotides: TGTGCCAGCAGCTTAGCACGGAACACTGAAGCTTTCTTT.

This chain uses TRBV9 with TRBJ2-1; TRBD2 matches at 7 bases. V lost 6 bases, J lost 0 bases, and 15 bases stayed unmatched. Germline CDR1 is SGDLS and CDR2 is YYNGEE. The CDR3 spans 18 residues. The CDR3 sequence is CASTRGERAAHSYNEQFF. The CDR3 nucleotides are TGTGCCAGCACTCGGGGGGAGCGGGCAGCCCACTCCTACAATGAGCAGTTCTTC. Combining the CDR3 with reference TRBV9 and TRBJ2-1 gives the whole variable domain DSGVTQTPKHLITATGQRVTLRCSPRSGDLSVYWYQQSLDQGLQFLIQYYNGEERAKGNILERFSAQQFPDLHSELNLSSLELGDSALYFCASTRGERAAHSYNEQFFGPGTRLTVL.

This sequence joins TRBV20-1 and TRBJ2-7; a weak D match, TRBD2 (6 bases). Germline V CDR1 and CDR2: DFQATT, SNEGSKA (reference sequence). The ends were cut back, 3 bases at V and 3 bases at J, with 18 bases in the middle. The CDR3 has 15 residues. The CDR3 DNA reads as TGCAGTGCTAGTCGCGGAACGAGTAGCGGCTACGAGCAGTACTTC. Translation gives CSASRGTSSGYEQYF.

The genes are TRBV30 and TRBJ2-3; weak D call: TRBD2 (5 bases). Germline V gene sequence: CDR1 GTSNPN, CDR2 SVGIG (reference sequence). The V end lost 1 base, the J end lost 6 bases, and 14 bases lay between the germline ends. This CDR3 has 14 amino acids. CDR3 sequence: CAWSGAGIHDTQYF. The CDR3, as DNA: TGTGCCTGGAGTGGCGCGGGTATTCACGATACGCAGTATTTT.

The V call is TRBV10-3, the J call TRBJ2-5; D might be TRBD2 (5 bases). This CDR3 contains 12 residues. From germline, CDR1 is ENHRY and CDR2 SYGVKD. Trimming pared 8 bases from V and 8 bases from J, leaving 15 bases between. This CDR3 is CAISEPRGTQYF. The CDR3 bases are TGTGCCATCTCGGAGCCCCGGGGAACCCAGTACTTC.

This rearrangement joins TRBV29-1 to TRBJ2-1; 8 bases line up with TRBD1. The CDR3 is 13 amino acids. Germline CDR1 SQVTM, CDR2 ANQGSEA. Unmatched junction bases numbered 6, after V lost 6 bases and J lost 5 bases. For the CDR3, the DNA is TGCAGCGTATCGGGGGACAGGAACAATGAGCAGTTCTTC. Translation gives CSVSGDRNNEQFF.

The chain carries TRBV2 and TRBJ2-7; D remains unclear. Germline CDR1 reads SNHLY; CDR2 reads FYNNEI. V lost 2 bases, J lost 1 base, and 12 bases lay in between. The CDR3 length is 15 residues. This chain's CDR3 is CASSELSWGSYEQYF. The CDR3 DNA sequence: TGTGCCAGCAGTGAATTGTCTTGGGGATCCTACGAGCAGTACTTC.